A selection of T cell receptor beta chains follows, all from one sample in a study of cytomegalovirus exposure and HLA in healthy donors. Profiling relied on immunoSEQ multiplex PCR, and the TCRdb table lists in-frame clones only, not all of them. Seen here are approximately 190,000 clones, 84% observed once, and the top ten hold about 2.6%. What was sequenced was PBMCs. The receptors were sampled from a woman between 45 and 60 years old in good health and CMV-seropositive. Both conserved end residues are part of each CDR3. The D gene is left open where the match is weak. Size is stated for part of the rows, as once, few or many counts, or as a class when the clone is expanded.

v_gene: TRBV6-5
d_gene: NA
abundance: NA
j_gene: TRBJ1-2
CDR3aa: CASSFRGDGDGYTF
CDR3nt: TGTGCCAGCAGTTTCCGGGGGGATGGGGATGGCTACACCTTC

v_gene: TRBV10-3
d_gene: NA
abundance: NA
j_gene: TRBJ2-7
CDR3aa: CAIRAGISYEQYF
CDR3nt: TGTGCCATCAGGGCAGGGATATCCTACGAGCAGTACTTC

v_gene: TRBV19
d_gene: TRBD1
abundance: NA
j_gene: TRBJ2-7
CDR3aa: CASRGTGRHEQYF
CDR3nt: TGTGCCAGTAGAGGGACAGGGAGACACGAGCAGTACTTC

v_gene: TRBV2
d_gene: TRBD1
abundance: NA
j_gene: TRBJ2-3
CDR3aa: CASSDPQGWSTDTQYF
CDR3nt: TGTGCCAGCAGTGATCCACAGGGGTGGAGCACAGATACGCAGTATTTT

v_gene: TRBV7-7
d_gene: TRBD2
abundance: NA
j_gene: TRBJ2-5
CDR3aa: CASSPGLAGSGTQYF
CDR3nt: TGTGCTAGCAGCCCGGGACTAGCGGGGAGCGGGACCCAGTACTTC

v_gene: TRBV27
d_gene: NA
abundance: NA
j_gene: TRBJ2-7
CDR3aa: CASTAGQGMGYEQYF
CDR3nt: TGTGCCAGCACGGCGGGGCAGGGCATGGGCTACGAGCAGTACTTC

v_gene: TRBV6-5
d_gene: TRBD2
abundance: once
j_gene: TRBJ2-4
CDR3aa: CASSRGLAYGIQYF
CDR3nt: TGTGCCAGCAGTCGAGGACTAGCGTACGGCATTCAGTACTTC

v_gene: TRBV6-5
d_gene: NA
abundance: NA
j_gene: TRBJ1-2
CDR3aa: CASMGAVPNYGYTF
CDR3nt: TGTGCCAGTATGGGGGCAGTGCCTAACTATGGCTACACCTTC

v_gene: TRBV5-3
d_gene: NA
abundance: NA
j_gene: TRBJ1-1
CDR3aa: CARSVNHPTRRLSFTEAFF
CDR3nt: TGTGCCAGAAGCGTGAACCACCCCACGCGACGACTGAGTTTCACTGAAGCTTTCTTT

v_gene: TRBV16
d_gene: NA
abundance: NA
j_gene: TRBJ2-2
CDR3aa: CASRFNTGELFF
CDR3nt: TGTGCCAGCCGTTTCAACACCGGGGAGCTGTTTTTT

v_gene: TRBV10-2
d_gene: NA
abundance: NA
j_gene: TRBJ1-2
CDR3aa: CASSQTLGVPSHGYTF
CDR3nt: TGCGCCAGCAGCCAAACCTTAGGGGTCCCCTCTCATGGCTACACCTTC

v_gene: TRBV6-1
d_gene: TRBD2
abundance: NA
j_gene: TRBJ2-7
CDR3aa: CATLADTSYEQYF
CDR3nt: TGTGCCACCCTAGCGGATACCTCCTACGAGCAGTACTTC

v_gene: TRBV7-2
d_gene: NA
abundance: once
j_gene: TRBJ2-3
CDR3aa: CASSSSPTDTQYF
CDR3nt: TGTGCCAGCAGCTCCTCTCCCACAGATACGCAGTATTTT

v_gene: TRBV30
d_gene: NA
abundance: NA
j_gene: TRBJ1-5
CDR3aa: CAWSTEEDQPQHF
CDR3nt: TGTGCCTGGAGCACGGAGGAGGATCAGCCCCAGCATTTT

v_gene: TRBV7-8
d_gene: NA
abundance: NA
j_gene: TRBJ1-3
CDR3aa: CASSLVPSSGNTIYF
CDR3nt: TGTGCCAGCAGCTTAGTACCGAGCTCTGGAAACACCATATATTTT

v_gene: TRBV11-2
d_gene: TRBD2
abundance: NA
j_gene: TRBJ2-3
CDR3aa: CACLAGGPDTQYF
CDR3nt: TGTGCCTGTCTAGCGGGGGGGCCAGATACGCAGTATTTT

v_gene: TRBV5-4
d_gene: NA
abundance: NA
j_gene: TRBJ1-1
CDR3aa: CASIAFGGATEAFF
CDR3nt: TGTGCCAGCATCGCTTTTGGGGGGGCCACTGAAGCTTTCTTT

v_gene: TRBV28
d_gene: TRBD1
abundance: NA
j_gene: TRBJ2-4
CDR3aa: CASSSSSGTGLNIQYF
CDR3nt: TGTGCCAGCAGTTCCTCCTCCGGGACAGGGCTAAACATTCAGTACTTC

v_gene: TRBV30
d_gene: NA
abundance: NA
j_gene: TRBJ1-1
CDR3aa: CAWSGNGLLNTEAFF
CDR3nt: TGTGCCTGGAGCGGGAACGGACTCTTGAACACTGAAGCTTTCTTT

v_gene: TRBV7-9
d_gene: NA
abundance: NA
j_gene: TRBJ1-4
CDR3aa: CASSPRGTTTNEKLFF
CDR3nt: TGTGCCAGCAGCCCGAGAGGAACTACAACTAATGAAAAACTGTTTTTT

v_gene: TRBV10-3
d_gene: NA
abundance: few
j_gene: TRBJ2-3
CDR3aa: CAIEGGNTQYF
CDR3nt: TGTGCCATTGAAGGGGGTAATACGCAGTATTTT

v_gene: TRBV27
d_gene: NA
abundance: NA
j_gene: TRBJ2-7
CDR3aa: CASRPQGGYYEQYF
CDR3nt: TGTGCCAGCAGACCCCAGGGAGGATACTACGAGCAGTACTTC

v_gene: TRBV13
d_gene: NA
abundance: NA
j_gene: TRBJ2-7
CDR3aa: CASSLGLGGRVYEQYF
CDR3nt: TGTGCCAGCAGCTTAGGCCTGGGGGGAAGGGTCTACGAGCAGTACTTC

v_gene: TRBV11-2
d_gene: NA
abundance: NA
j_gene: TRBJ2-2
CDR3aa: CASSLDRTGELFF
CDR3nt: TGTGCCAGCAGCTTAGATCGGACCGGGGAGCTGTTTTTT

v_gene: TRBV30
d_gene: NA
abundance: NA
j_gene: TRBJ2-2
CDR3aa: CAWSVTGNTGELFF
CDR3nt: TGTGCCTGGAGTGTAACAGGGAACACCGGGGAGCTGTTTTTT

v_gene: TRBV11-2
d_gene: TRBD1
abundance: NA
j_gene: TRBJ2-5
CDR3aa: CASSRDERDSYQETQYF
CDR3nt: TGTGCCAGCAGCCGCGACGAACGGGACAGCTATCAAGAGACCCAGTACTTC

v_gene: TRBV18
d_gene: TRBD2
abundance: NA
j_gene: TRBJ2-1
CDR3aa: CASSPLAGEGNERFF
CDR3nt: TGTGCCAGCTCACCCTTAGCGGGGGAAGGTAATGAGCGGTTCTTC

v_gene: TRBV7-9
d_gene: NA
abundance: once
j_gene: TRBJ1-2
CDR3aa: CSSSSTLAGAVYGYTF
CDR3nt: TGTTCCAGCAGCTCCACCCTGGCAGGGGCTGTCTATGGCTACACCTTC

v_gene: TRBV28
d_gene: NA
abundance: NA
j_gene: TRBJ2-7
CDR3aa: CASTFGQFGTYEQYF
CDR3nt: TGTGCCAGCACTTTTGGGCAATTCGGAACCTACGAGCAGTACTTC

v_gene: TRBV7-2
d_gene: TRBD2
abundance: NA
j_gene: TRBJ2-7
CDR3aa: CASSSGGGVYEQYF
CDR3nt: TGTGCCAGCAGCTCCGGTGGGGGGGTCTACGAGCAGTACTTC

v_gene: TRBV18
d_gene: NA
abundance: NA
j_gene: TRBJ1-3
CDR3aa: CASSPLDATAGNTIYF
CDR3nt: TGTGCCAGCTCACCACTCGATGCGACAGCCGGAAACACCATATATTTT

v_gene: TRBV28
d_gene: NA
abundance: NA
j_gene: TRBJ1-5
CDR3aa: CASSAQGHSNQPQHF
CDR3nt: TGTGCCAGCAGTGCACAGGGCCATAGCAATCAGCCCCAGCATTTT

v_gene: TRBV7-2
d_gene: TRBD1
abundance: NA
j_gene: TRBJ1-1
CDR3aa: CASRKDRGVIAPEAFF
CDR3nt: TGTGCCAGCAGAAAGGACAGGGGAGTCATAGCGCCTGAAGCTTTCTTT

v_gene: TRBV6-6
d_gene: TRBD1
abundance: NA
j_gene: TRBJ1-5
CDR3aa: CASSNDRAQPQHF
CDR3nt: TGTGCCAGCAGTAACGACAGGGCTCAGCCCCAGCATTTT

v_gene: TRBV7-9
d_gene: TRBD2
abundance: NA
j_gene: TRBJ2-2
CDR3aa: CASSLVAGENTGELFF
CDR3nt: TGTGCCAGCAGCTTAGTGGCGGGGGAGAACACCGGGGAGCTGTTTTTT

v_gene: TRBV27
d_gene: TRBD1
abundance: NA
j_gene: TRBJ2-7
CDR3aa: CASSFTRTGPYEQYF
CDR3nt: TGTGCCAGCAGCTTTACACGGACAGGGCCCTACGAGCAGTACTTC

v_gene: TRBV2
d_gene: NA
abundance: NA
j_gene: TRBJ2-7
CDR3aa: CASVGTKYEQYF
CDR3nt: TGTGCCAGCGTTGGCACAAAATACGAGCAGTACTTC

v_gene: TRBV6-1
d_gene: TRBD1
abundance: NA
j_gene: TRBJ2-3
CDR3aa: CASTSGQEGTDTQYF
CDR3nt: TGTGCCAGCACCTCCGGACAGGAAGGCACAGATACGCAGTATTTT

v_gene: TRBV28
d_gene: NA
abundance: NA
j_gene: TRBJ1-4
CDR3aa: CASSPGGTGNEKLFF
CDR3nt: TGTGCCAGCAGCCCGGGAGGGACGGGGAATGAAAAACTGTTTTTT

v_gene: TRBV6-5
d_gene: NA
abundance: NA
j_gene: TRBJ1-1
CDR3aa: CASSSSTGRDTEAFF
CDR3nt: TGTGCCAGCAGTAGCTCGACAGGACGGGACACTGAAGCTTTCTTT